The 29 T cell receptor beta chains below all came from one sample that was sequenced in a study of T cell responses to AZD1222 COVID-19 vaccine. Sequencing was performed with immunoSEQ multiplex PCR; in TCRdb, only in-frame clones are kept and a portion is missing. The repertoire holds 130,000 to 150,000 clones, with under 95% as singletons. Sequenced here: peripheral blood, sampled on day 0 of MenACWY control vaccination. These receptors were taken from an adult in good health.

For the CDR3, the DNA is TGTGCCAGCAGCACACAGGCCGGAGGGCCCCAGCATTTT. Protein: CASSTQAGGPQHF. V and J are TRBV9 and TRBJ1-5, with D possibly being TRBD1 (5 bases). Looked up from germline, CDR1 is SGDLS and CDR2 is YYNGEE. This CDR3 is built from 13 residues. V lost 4 bases and J lost 9, with 14 bases in between.

This chain uses TRBV21-1 with TRBJ2-2; TRBD2 is the table's D call and was not checked against the DNA. TRBV21-1 counts as a pseudogene. CDR3 length equals 18 residues. The CDR3 region has the DNA TGTGCCAGCAGCAATCTGGCACAGGAGGGCCCTCACACCGGGGAGCTGTTTTTT. Protein sequence: CASSNLAQEGPHTGELFF.

V is TRBV6-1 and J is TRBJ2-4; no definite D call. The CDR3 contains 14 residues. Germline assignment: CDR1 MNHNS and CDR2 SASEGT. The ends were cut back, 3 bases at V and 0 bases at J, with 6 bases in the middle. In DNA form, the CDR3 reads TGTGCCAGCAGTGAGTGGTTAGCCAAAAACATTCAGTACTTC. Translated, it gives CASSEWLAKNIQYF.

The rearrangement links TRBV28 to TRBJ1-5, with D perhaps TRBD1 (6 bases). Germline V gene data show CDR1 as MDHEN and CDR2 as SYDVKM. With 5 bases removed from V and 8 bases from J, the gap between germline ends came to 19 bases. The CDR3 length is 15 residues. The CDR3 sequence: CASSRVQGLEEPQHF. The CDR3 region has the DNA TGTGCCAGCAGTCGAGTACAGGGACTCGAGGAGCCCCAGCATTTT.

This chain uses TRBV5-5 with TRBJ2-2, with D tentatively TRBD1 (5 bases). Germline CDR1 reads SGHKS; CDR2 reads YYEKEE (reference sequence). The CDR3 runs to 15 residues. The V end lost 4 bases, the J end lost 7 bases, and 17 bases lay between the germline ends. The CDR3 loop reads CASSPGRSQGGELFF. CDR3 coding DNA: TGTGCCAGCAGCCCCGGGCGGAGTCAGGGCGGGGAGCTGTTTTTT.

The chain employs TRBV5-1 and TRBJ1-1; D is possibly TRBD1 (5 bases). Germline V lookup: CDR1 SGHRS, CDR2 YFSETQ. The ends were cut back, 0 bases at V and 3 bases at J, with 9 bases in the middle. The CDR3 totals 14 residues. The CDR3 DNA reads TGCGCCAGCAGCTTGGTAGTGGGGGACACTGAAGCTTTCTTT. Translation gives CASSLVVGDTEAFF. Looking up the rest from reference TRBV5-1 and TRBJ1-1 gives the full variable domain: KAGVTQTPRYLIKTRGQQVTLSCSPISGHRSVSWYQQTPGQGLQFLFEYFSETQRNKGNFPGRFSGRQFSNSRSEMNVSTLELGDSALYLCASSLVVGDTEAFFGQGTRLTVV.

V usage is TRBV20-1 and J usage is TRBJ2-7; D ambiguous. The CDR3 is made up of 9 amino acids. Germline V lookup: CDR1 DFQATT, CDR2 SNEGSKA (reference sequence). Trimming removed 6 bases at V and 10 bases at J, with 10 bases between. CDR3 protein: CSANVPQYF. CDR3 sequence (DNA): TGCAGTGCCAACGTCCCTCAGTACTTC.

The rearrangement uses TRBV7-6 and TRBJ2-7; tentatively, D is TRBD2 (6 bases). Trimming shortened V by 1 base and J by 2 bases, and 12 bases separated the two germline ends. CDR1 is SGHVS and CDR2 is FNYEAQ in the germline V gene. CDR3 length equals 15 residues. CDR3 residues: CASSLGGVGAYEQYF. The CDR3 DNA follows: TGTGCCAGCAGCTTAGGGGGGGTGGGAGCCTACGAGCAGTACTTC.

This rearrangement joins TRBV27 to TRBJ1-6; D uncertain. V gave up 11 bases and J gave up 5 bases, with 13 bases separating them. The CDR3 extends over 13 amino acids. The germline V gene has CDR1 MNHEY and CDR2 SMNVEV (reference sequence). CDR3 residues: CASRPIDNSPLHF. The CDR3 DNA sequence: TGTGCCTCCAGACCGATAGATAATTCACCCCTCCACTTT.

The V and J genes are TRBV2 and TRBJ1-2, with no clear D. Germline V gene data show CDR1 as SNHLY and CDR2 as FYNNEI. This CDR3 contains 15 residues. With 10 bases removed from V and 5 bases from J, the gap between germline ends came to 23 bases. CDR3 amino acids: CATLVRVDISYGYTF. Written as DNA, the CDR3 is TGTGCCACCTTAGTGCGGGTTGACATAAGTTATGGCTACACCTTC.

The chain employs TRBV7-9 and TRBJ2-5; 8 nucleotides match TRBD1. The CDR3 runs to 15 residues. The trim removed 5 bases at V and 2 bases at J, leaving 7 bases unmatched. Looked up from germline, CDR1 is SEHNR and CDR2 is FQNEAQ (reference sequence). CDR3 nucleotide sequence: TGTGCCAGCAGCCCTCGGACAGGGTGGCAAGAGACCCAGTACTTC. Its translation is CASSPRTGWQETQYF.

The V gene is TRBV7-9, the J gene TRBJ1-1; possible D gene TRBD1, 6 bases. Germline lookup yields CDR1 SEHNR and CDR2 FQNEAQ (reference sequence). The CDR3 extends over 16 amino acids. The V gene lost 5 bases and the J gene lost 3 bases, with 19 bases spanning the gap. CDR3 amino acids: CASSALQGRGDTEAFF. CDR3 DNA sequence: TGTGCCAGCAGCGCCCTACAGGGACGCGGGGACACTGAAGCTTTCTTT.

The gene calls are TRBV10-3 and TRBJ1-4; 10 bases map to TRBD1. V trimming: 2 bases; J trimming: 6 bases; junction bases outside the gene matches: 3. The CDR3 spans 15 residues. The germline V gene encodes CDR1 ENHRY and CDR2 SYGVKD. CDR3 nucleotides: TGTGCCATCAGTGAGGCGGGGACAGGGGATGAAAAACTGTTTTTT. Translated, it gives CAISEAGTGDEKLFF.

The V gene is TRBV6-5, the J gene TRBJ1-5, with D possibly being TRBD1 (6 bases). CDR3 size: 15 residues. The V and J ends lost 2 bases and 7 bases respectively, with 15 bases between them. Germline CDR1 and CDR2: MNHEY and SVGAGI. CDR3 in amino acids: CASSYQGGSGQPQHF. CDR3 DNA sequence: TGTGCCAGCAGTTACCAAGGGGGGTCGGGGCAGCCCCAGCATTTT.

V usage is TRBV18 and J usage is TRBJ1-1; D unclear. The V end lost 4 bases, the J end lost 5 bases, and 17 bases lay between the germline ends. Germline V gene sequence: CDR1 KGHSH, CDR2 LQKENI. The CDR3 totals 15 residues. CDR3 residues: CASSQAALLETEAFF. Here the CDR3 DNA reads TGTGCCAGCTCACAGGCAGCGCTACTGGAGACTGAAGCTTTCTTT.

This sequence joins TRBV7-9 and TRBJ1-3; D is unclear. Germline loops: CDR1 SEHNR, CDR2 FQNEAQ (reference sequence). This CDR3 contains 14 residues. The V gene lost 6 bases and the J gene lost 0 bases, with 9 bases spanning the gap. DNA for the CDR3: TGTGCCAGCAGTCCAGTTTACTCTGGAAACACCATATATTTT. This codes for CASSPVYSGNTIYF.

The CDR3 coding sequence is TGTGCCAGCAGCCAAGCTACGACAGGGGCGGAGACCCAGTACTTC. Its translation: CASSQATTGAETQYF. The chain joins TRBV4-2 to TRBJ2-5; TRBD1 agrees at 8 bases. The junction had 6 bases not matched to a gene; V was cut back by 1 base and J by 5 bases. CDR1 and CDR2 (germline): LGHNA, YNFKEQ. This CDR3 contains 15 residues.

The J gene is TRBJ2-5, the V gene TRBV9, with D tentatively TRBD1 or TRBD2 (5 bases each). The germline V and J ends were trimmed by 4 bases and 4 bases, with 8 bases remaining between them. From germline, CDR1 is SGDLS and CDR2 YYNGEE. The CDR3 is 12 residues long. Here the CDR3 DNA reads TGTGCCAGCAGCAGGGACGGAGAGACCCAGTACTTC. Translating gives CASSRDGETQYF.

The chain employs TRBV21-1 and TRBJ2-7; TRBD1 was called by the table and not checked on the DNA. TRBV21-1 has pseudogene status. The CDR3 runs 20 residues. The chain's CDR3 is CASTAAVLAAHSGIPYEQYF. The CDR3 nucleotides read TGTGCCAGCACGGCCGCTGTCCTGGCCGCCCACTCAGGGATTCCCTACGAGCAGTACTTC.

The V call is TRBV6-1, the J call TRBJ1-5, with D perhaps matching TRBD1 (5 bases). Germline V gene sequence: CDR1 MNHNS, CDR2 SASEGT. The length of the CDR3 is 16 residues. Trimming took 0 bases from V and 4 from J, leaving 13 bases between them. The chain's CDR3 is CASSEASGTRNQPQHF. DNA for the CDR3: TGTGCCAGCAGTGAAGCATCGGGGACCCGTAATCAGCCCCAGCATTTT.

CDR3: CASKVSGRGRYGYTF. The CDR3 DNA is TGTGCCAGCAAAGTGAGTGGCAGGGGGCGATATGGCTACACCTTC. V gene TRBV6-5 combines with J gene TRBJ1-2, with 8 bases that match TRBD1. Germline V gene data show CDR1 as MNHEY and CDR2 as SVGAGI. This CDR3 contains 15 residues. J gave up 5 bases and V 7 bases, and 12 bases lay outside the gene matches.

V gene TRBV7-9 combines with J gene TRBJ1-4; 7 bases line up with TRBD1. The CDR3 is 15 amino acids. V shed 5 bases and J 3 bases; nucleotides not matched to a gene: 6. Germline V gene lookup returns CDR1 SEHNR and CDR2 FQNEAQ (reference sequence). CDR3 protein: CASSVVQGANEKLFF. DNA for the CDR3: TGTGCCAGCAGCGTCGTGCAGGGGGCTAATGAAAAACTGTTTTTT.

The gene calls are TRBV18 and TRBJ2-7; D gene ambiguous. CDR1 is KGHSH and CDR2 is LQKENI in the germline V gene. The CDR3 is made up of 15 amino acids. Trimming cost V 4 bases and J 4 bases, with 17 bases left between them. CDR3 nucleotide sequence: TGTGCCAGCTCACGACGGCCCTATCTAGGGTACGAGCAGTACTTC. Residues: CASSRRPYLGYEQYF.

The gene calls are TRBV7-9 and TRBJ2-1; the D gene is possibly TRBD2 (5 bases). This CDR3 is built from 16 residues. Germline CDR1 reads SEHNR; CDR2 reads FQNEAQ (reference sequence). V was shortened by 5 bases and J by 0 bases, with 14 bases between the two germline ends. The CDR3: CASSPVWGDSYNEQFF. The CDR3 region has the DNA TGTGCCAGCAGCCCGGTGTGGGGAGACTCCTACAATGAGCAGTTCTTC.

The gene calls are TRBV6-6 and TRBJ2-2; no clear D gene. Trimming pared 6 bases from V and 7 bases from J, leaving 9 bases between. Germline loops: CDR1 MNHNY, CDR2 SVGAGI (reference sequence). This CDR3 region has 12 residues. Here the CDR3 DNA reads TGTGCCAGCAGGCAGAGGTACGGGGAGCTGTTTTTT. It encodes CASRQRYGELFF.

The rearrangement links TRBV6-2 or TRBV6-3 to TRBJ1-6, with TRBD1 identical over 9 bases. With V trimmed by 5 bases and J by 5 bases, 7 bases remained unmatched. The CDR3 runs to 16 residues. The germline V gene has CDR1 MNHEY and CDR2 SVGEGT. The CDR3 DNA follows: TGTGCCAGCAGTCTCGGGACAGGGAGGAATAATTCACCCCTCCACTTT. Its protein is CASSLGTGRNNSPLHF.

The chain uses TRBV5-6 and TRBJ1-1, with D possibly being TRBD1 (5 bases). The CDR3 runs to 14 residues. CDR1 SGHDT and CDR2 YYEEEE come from the germline V gene. The ends were cut back, 6 bases at V and 4 bases at J, with 16 bases in the middle. The CDR3: CASTRGPGFTEAFF. The CDR3 bases are TGTGCCAGCACCCGGGGCCCGGGCTTCACTGAAGCTTTCTTT.

The CDR3 reads CASSLLAVGLLHF. CDR3 nucleotides: TGTGCCAGCAGCTTGTTAGCCGTGGGGCTCCTCCACTTT. The rearrangement links TRBV5-6 to TRBJ1-6; D is possibly TRBD1 (5 bases). Germline V lookup: CDR1 SGHDT, CDR2 YYEEEE. V was pared by 1 base and J by 15 bases, with 14 bases between. The CDR3 runs to 13 residues.

The chain combines TRBV5-3 with TRBJ2-7, with 7 nucleotides matching TRBD2. TRBV5-3 is an ORF, with its function uncertain. The CDR3 contains 15 residues. The trim removed 3 bases at V and 0 bases at J, leaving 6 bases unmatched. CDR3: CARSSLAVSSYEQYF. The CDR3 DNA sequence: TGTGCCAGAAGCTCCCTAGCGGTCAGCTCCTACGAGCAGTACTTC.